The sequence of this T cell receptor beta chain was determined in a study of cytomegalovirus exposure and HLA in healthy donors. 60 Vbeta and 13 Jbeta primers were used in PCR. The protocol was immunoSEQ multiplex PCR, while the TCRdb copy is restricted to in-frame clones and leaves out a portion. Among 150,000 to 200,000 clones listed, 80% to 85% were seen once. The study, taken as a whole, reports: Most of the TCR beta V segments (in an earlier analysis) were productive either about 87% or about 30% of the time.

Note on this clone: The antigen is unknown.

Material for sequencing was PBMCs. This clonotype was obtained from a boy aged 2-15 years in good health and CMV-seronegative.

CDR3 amino acids: CASSLSSGGVDTQYF. The CDR3 nucleotides are TGTGCCAGCAGCCTATCTAGCGGGGGGGTGGATACGCAGTATTTT. The chain combines TRBV7-2 with TRBJ2-3, with 12 bases matching TRBD2. The germline V gene has CDR1 SGHTA and CDR2 FQGNSA. CDR3 size: 15 residues. Trimming removed 5 bases from V and 6 bases from J; junction bases left unmatched: 6. The full variable domain, its missing parts supplied by reference TRBV7-2 and TRBJ2-3, is GAGVSQSPSNKVTEKGKDVELRCDPISGHTALYWYRQSLGQGLEFLIYFQGNSAPDKSGLPSDRFSAERTGGSVSTLTIQRTQQEDSAVYLCASSLSSGGVDTQYFGPGTRLTVL.